What follows is one T cell receptor beta chain and its context. Its antigen is currently unknown. This record belongs to a study of OX40 agonist ivuxolimab in advanced cancers. Study-wide background: Cohort: around 86% men, mean age approximately 66, aged about 20 to 90.

Assay used: immunoSEQ multiplex PCR; TCRdb lists only in-frame clones, some missing. Here the sample spans some 150,000 clones, about 92% being singletons. Germline-derived CDR1 and CDR2 are SGHRS and YFSETQ. V dropped 4 bases and J dropped 4 bases, with 14 bases sitting between them. This CDR3 has 14 residues. Study-wide results and limits: Clonal expansion among partial responders at 0.1-3.0 mg/kg ranked near the lowest. At 0.1 to 3.0 mg/kg, clonal expansion of CD4+ and CD8+ blood T cells had occurred by week 6.

This receptor was identified in an adult with an advanced solid tumor such as melanoma, head and neck, liver or kidney cancer. This chain links TRBV5-1 with TRBJ1-2, with D tentatively TRBD1 (5 bases). Sample: CD4+ or CD8+ T cells sorted from blood, taken in a trial of the OX40 agonist ivuxolimab. Here the CDR3 DNA reads TGCGCCAGCAGCCAAGGGACGGTAGGCTATGGCTACACCTTC. Translation gives CASSQGTVGYGYTF.